One and the same sample provided the 19 T cell receptor beta chains below, sequenced in a study of blood T cell repertoires in COVID-19. The repertoire was sequenced with immunoSEQ multiplex PCR; TCRdb's copy has only in-frame clones and lacks some. The data show 100,000 to 120,000 clones, roughly 76% seen once. The specimen sequenced was peripheral blood. The receptors were sampled from a woman aged 55 to 70 with acute or convalescent COVID-19.

This chain joins TRBV7-9 and TRBJ1-2, with a tentative D call TRBD1 (6 bases). V was cut by 1 base and J by 7 bases, with 13 bases left in between. The germline V gene has CDR1 SEHNR and CDR2 FQNEAQ (reference sequence). This CDR3 spans 14 amino acids. CDR3 residues: CASSLDSQGPGYTF. The CDR3 DNA sequence: TGTGCCAGCAGCTTAGATTCCCAGGGGCCTGGCTACACCTTC.

The chain uses TRBV6-1 and TRBJ1-3; a weak D match, TRBD1 (5 bases). The length of the CDR3 is 17 residues. V lost 4 bases and J lost 0, with 16 bases in between. Germline V CDR1 and CDR2: MNHNS, SASEGT. CDR3 region: CASSAQGAGVSGNTIYF. The CDR3 DNA follows: TGTGCCAGCAGTGCGCAAGGGGCAGGCGTCTCTGGAAACACCATATATTTT.

This clone was observed a handful of times. The V call is TRBV18, the J call TRBJ1-5; tentatively, D is TRBD1 (6 bases). Trimming took 5 bases from V and 2 from J, leaving 16 bases between them. Germline V gives CDR1 KGHSH, CDR2 LQKENI. CDR3 length equals 16 residues. The CDR3 region has the DNA TGTGCCAGCTCAGGAACAGGGACCTCCGGCAATCAGCCCCAGCATTTT. It yields the protein CASSGTGTSGNQPQHF.

CDR3 in DNA: TGCGCCAGCAGCCAAGATCTTAGGAGAGAGACCCAGTACTTC. Translation: CASSQDLRRETQYF. The chain carries TRBV4-3 and TRBJ2-5, with D hard to call. CDR1 LGHNA and CDR2 YSLEER come from the germline V gene. Trimming pared 0 bases from V and 4 bases from J, leaving 9 bases between. The CDR3 contains 14 residues.

V is TRBV2 and J is TRBJ1-5; 7 positions agree with TRBD1. This CDR3 has 16 amino acids. The ends lost 6 bases at V and 0 bases at J; junction bases unmatched: 8. The germline V gene encodes CDR1 SNHLY and CDR2 FYNNEI. The CDR3 DNA is TGTGCCAGCAGAAGGTTTGACAGGGATAGCAATCAGCCCCAGCATTTT. Translating it yields CASRRFDRDSNQPQHF.

In its sample, this clone was seen a few times. The CDR3 coding sequence is TGTGCCAGCAGTTTAGTCACCGGAGGTTCGTCTTTCTTT. This encodes CASSLVTGGSSFF. The chain is built from TRBV12-3 or TRBV12-4 and TRBJ1-1; D ambiguous. Trimming shortened V by 1 base and J by 12 bases, and 15 bases separated the two germline ends. The CDR3 runs 13 residues.

V gene TRBV3-1 (or the pseudogene TRBV3-2) combines with J gene TRBJ1-1; 9 bases align to TRBD1. Germline assignment: CDR1 LGHDT and CDR2 YNNKEL (reference sequence). After removal of 5 bases from V and 12 bases from J, the junction contained 13 bases not matched to a gene. CDR3 length: 14 amino acids. Written as DNA, the CDR3 is TGTGCCAGCAGCTACGGGACAGGGAGTGGGTGGACTTTCTTT. Translated, it gives CASSYGTGSGWTFF.

The chain uses TRBV18 and TRBJ2-7; possibly TRBD2 for D (6 bases). This CDR3 region has 13 residues. Germline CDR1 reads KGHSH; CDR2 reads LQKENI. Trimming took off 3 bases at V and 2 bases at J, with 8 bases between the two ends. The CDR3 nucleotides are TGTGCCAGCTCACCTGCGGGAACCTACGAGCAGTACTTC. Protein: CASSPAGTYEQYF.

In its sample, this clone was seen once. The chain uses TRBV19 and TRBJ1-2; tentatively, D is TRBD1 (5 bases). Trimming cost V 2 bases and J 6 bases, with 16 bases left between them. CDR3 size: 15 residues. The V gene's germline CDR1 is LNHDA and CDR2 SQIVND (reference sequence). The CDR3 sequence: CASSITQGGGNGYTF. DNA for the CDR3: TGTGCCAGTAGTATAACCCAGGGAGGTGGGAATGGCTACACCTTC.

V usage is TRBV4-3 and J usage is TRBJ1-4; D is unresolved. CDR3 size: 12 residues. Deletions cut 1 base from V and 8 bases from J, with 5 bases between. The germline CDR1 and CDR2 sequences are LGHNA and YSLEER. CDR3: CASSQGREKLFF. As DNA, the CDR3 is TGCGCCAGCAGCCAAGGGAGAGAAAAACTGTTTTTT.

The chain is built from TRBV9 and TRBJ1-3, with TRBD1 as a possible D gene (6 bases). The length of the CDR3 is 14 residues. Germline values: CDR1 SGDLS, CDR2 YYNGEE. V shed 1 base and J shed 4 bases, with 9 bases lying between them. This CDR3 reads CASSVHTGGNTIYF. The CDR3 DNA sequence: TGTGCCAGCAGCGTACATACAGGGGGAAACACCATATATTTT.

The J gene is TRBJ2-3, the V gene TRBV18, with D unresolved. This CDR3 region has 13 residues. V was trimmed by 4 bases and J by 5 bases, leaving 10 bases between them. Germline V CDR1 and CDR2: KGHSH, LQKENI. CDR3 amino acids: CASSLLQRDTQYF. CDR3 coding DNA: TGTGCCAGCTCACTACTCCAAAGAGATACGCAGTATTTT.

V usage is TRBV28 and J usage is TRBJ1-1; D is possibly TRBD1 (6 bases). V shed 3 bases and J shed 5 bases, with 25 bases lying between them. The germline gives CDR1 MDHEN, CDR2 SYDVKM. CDR3 length: 18 residues. CDR3 bases: TGTGCCAGCAGTTTGGTAAACGTGGGGTCCAGGGGACGGACTGAAGCTTTCTTT. Translated: CASSLVNVGSRGRTEAFF.

V and J are TRBV6-5 and TRBJ1-2; 10 bases are a match to TRBD1. The CDR3 is made up of 14 amino acids. V was clipped by 7 bases and J by 4 bases; unmatched bases: 6. Germline V CDR1 and CDR2: MNHEY, SVGAGI. The CDR3 loop is CASTWDRGGYGYTF. CDR3 sequence (DNA): TGTGCCAGCACCTGGGACAGGGGCGGCTATGGCTACACCTTC.

In its sample, this clone was seen a few times. This rearrangement joins TRBV5-5 to TRBJ1-2, with D maybe TRBD1 (6 bases). Per germline, CDR1 SGHKS and CDR2 YYEKEE (reference sequence). The CDR3 loop spans 12 amino acids. V lost 0 bases to trimming and J lost 12 bases, with 12 bases between them. Here the CDR3 reads CASSLETGTHTF. The CDR3 DNA follows: TGTGCCAGCAGCTTGGAAACAGGGACCCACACCTTC.

This chain joins TRBV4-1 and TRBJ1-2; TRBD1 matches at 9 bases. Germline V gives CDR1 MGHRA, CDR2 YSYEKL. With V trimmed by 0 bases and J by 4 bases, 6 bases remained unmatched. This CDR3 comprises 16 residues. CDR3 residues: CASSQDQGTGSYGYTF. CDR3 nucleotides: TGCGCCAGCAGCCAAGATCAGGGGACAGGGTCCTATGGCTACACCTTC.

J is TRBJ2-7 and V is TRBV30; D unresolved. V gave up 2 bases and J gave up 6 bases, with 8 bases separating them. CDR3 length: 11 residues. Germline CDR1 is GTSNPN and CDR2 is SVGIG (reference sequence). As DNA, the CDR3 is TGTGCCTGGAGTAATGGGCCCGAGCAGTACTTC. It encodes CAWSNGPEQYF.

The chain is built from TRBV12-3 or TRBV12-4 and TRBJ2-1; D not resolved. Trimming took 6 bases from V and 4 from J, leaving 7 bases between them. CDR3 size: 12 residues. DNA for the CDR3: TGTGCCAGCAGCCGGGTGTACAATGAGCAGTTCTTC. It codes for CASSRVYNEQFF.

The CDR3: CATSGTGYGYTF. The CDR3, as DNA: TGTGCCACCAGTGGGACAGGCTATGGCTACACCTTC. The chain uses TRBV24-1 and TRBJ1-2; 7 bases match TRBD1. The germline CDR1 and CDR2 sequences are KGHDR and SFDVKD. The CDR3 spans 12 residues. V lost 5 bases, J lost 4 bases, and 0 bases stayed unmatched.